This TCR beta chain appears in the sequencing data of a study of T-cell reconstitution after alpha-beta-depleted transplantation in children. This clonotype occurred many times. With 2 bases removed from V and 3 bases from J, the gap between germline ends came to 16 bases. This CDR3 has 16 residues. Germline CDR1 LGHNA, CDR2 YNFKEQ. Unique molecular identifiers were used in preparing the TCRbeta library. TCRdb fed the PCR reads into MiXCR, producing one record per CDR3 protein. The table shows hundreds of thousands of distinct CDR3 sequences, with 12% occurring only once. The V call is TRBV4-2, the J call TRBJ1-1, with a tentative D call TRBD1 (5 bases). The TCR originated in a human donor who donated a stem cell graft to a child with combined immunodeficiency. This specimen was PBMCs from the stem cell graft donor, taken from the stem cell graft. CDR3 coding DNA: TGTGCCAGCAGCCAAATCCCCACAGGAGGGGACACTGAAGCTTTCTTT. It is translated as CASSQIPTGGDTEAFF.